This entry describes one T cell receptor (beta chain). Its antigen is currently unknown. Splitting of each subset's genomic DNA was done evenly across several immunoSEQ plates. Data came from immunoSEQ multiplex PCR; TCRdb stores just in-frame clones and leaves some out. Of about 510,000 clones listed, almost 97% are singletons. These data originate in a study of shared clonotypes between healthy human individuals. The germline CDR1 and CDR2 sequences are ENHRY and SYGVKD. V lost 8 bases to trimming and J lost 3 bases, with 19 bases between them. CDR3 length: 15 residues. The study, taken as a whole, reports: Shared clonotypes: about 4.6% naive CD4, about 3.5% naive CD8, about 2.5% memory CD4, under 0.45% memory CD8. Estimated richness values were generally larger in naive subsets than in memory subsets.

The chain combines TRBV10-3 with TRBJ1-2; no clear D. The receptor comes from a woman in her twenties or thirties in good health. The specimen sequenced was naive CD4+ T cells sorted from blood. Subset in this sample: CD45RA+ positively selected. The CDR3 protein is CAISKADASDYGYTF. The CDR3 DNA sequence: TGTGCCATCTCAAAGGCGGATGCAAGCGACTATGGCTACACCTTC.